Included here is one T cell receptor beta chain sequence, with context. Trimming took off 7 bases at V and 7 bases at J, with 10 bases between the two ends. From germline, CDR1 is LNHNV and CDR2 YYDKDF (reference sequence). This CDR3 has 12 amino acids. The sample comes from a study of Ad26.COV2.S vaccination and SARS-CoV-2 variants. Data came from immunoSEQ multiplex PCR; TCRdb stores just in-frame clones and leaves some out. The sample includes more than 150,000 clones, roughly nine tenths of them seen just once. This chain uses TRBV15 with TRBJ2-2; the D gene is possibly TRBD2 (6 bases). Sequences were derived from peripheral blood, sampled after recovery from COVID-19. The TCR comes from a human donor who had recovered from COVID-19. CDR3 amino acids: CATKREYGELFF. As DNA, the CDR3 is TGTGCCACCAAACGGGAGTACGGGGAGCTGTTTTTT.